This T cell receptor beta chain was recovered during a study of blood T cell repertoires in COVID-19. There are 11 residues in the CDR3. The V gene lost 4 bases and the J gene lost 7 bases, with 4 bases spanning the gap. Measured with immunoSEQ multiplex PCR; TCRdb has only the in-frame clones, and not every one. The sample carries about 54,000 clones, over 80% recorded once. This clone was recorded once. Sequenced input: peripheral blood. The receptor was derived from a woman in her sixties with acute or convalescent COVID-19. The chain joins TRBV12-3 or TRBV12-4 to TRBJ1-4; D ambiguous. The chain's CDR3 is CASSSGEKLFF. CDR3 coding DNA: TGTGCCAGCAGTTCGGGTGAAAAACTGTTTTTT.